The sequence of this T cell receptor (beta chain) was determined in a study of T cell repertoires in cytomegalovirus infection. The wider study: Researchers turned to recently identified HLA-C-restricted CMV epitopes as well as well-studied HLA-B-restricted ones. CMV infection together with matching HLA type was indicated by public TCR beta signatures. Study-wide results and caveats: Clonotypes of TCR beta that were HLA-C-restricted and CMV-specific dominated the ex vivo response.

Per the germline V gene, CDR1 is DFQATT and CDR2 is SNEGSKA (reference sequence). The length of the CDR3 is 15 residues. V was pared by 0 bases and J by 5 bases, with 16 bases between. MiXCR, applied by TCRdb to the reads, yields one record per CDR3 protein. The repertoire holds roughly 990,000 distinct CDR3 sequences, with under 40% as singletons. Notes on this clonotype: Its antigen is currently unknown.

The chain recombines TRBV20-1 with TRBJ1-2; D gene ambiguous. This receptor was obtained from a human donor in good health (CMV status not recorded). Some clones in this sample may be carry-over from other donors' samples. The sequences come from cultured CD8+ T cells from PBMCs, collected from culture after CMV antigen stimulation. CDR3 region: CSARDHRNPPYGYTF. The DNA for the CDR3 is TGCAGTGCTAGAGACCATCGAAACCCTCCTTATGGCTACACCTTC.